This record looks at one T cell receptor (beta chain) sequence and its context. What it binds is not known. Other DNA sequences from this sample encode an identical CDR3 as well. The assay was carried out at the deep level. The sorted-subset replicate PCRs were given roughly 200 ng DNA, which is approximately 30,000 T cell genomes. TCRdb keeps only in-frame clones here, not all; method: immunoSEQ multiplex PCR. The data hold millions of clones, with just over 90% observed a single time. Naive-designated CD8 cells lacked CD45RO, were positively enriched for CCR7, and omitted terminally differentiated effector memory CD45RA+ cells. The data were obtained in a study of shared clonotypes between healthy human individuals. Overall study results and limits: Researchers sampled only blood; tissue repertoires likely differ.

Sequenced material: naive CD8+ T cells from PBMCs. This clonotype originated in a man between 18 and 29 years old in good health. Some clones in this sample may be carry-over from other donors' samples.

For the CDR3, the DNA is TGCGCCAGCAGCTTTCCCCTAGCGGGAGGCTCTGGGGCCAACGTCCTGACTTTC. This codes for CASSFPLAGGSGANVLTF. V is TRBV5-1 and J is TRBJ2-6; 11 positions match TRBD2. The germline gives CDR1 SGHRS, CDR2 YFSETQ. CDR3 length: 18 residues. V lost 2 bases, J lost 0 bases, and 4 bases stayed unmatched. The entire variable domain, with the rest obtained from reference TRBV5-1 and TRBJ2-6, is as follows: KAGVTQTPRYLIKTRGQQVTLSCSPISGHRSVSWYQQTPGQGLQFLFEYFSETQRNKGNFPGRFSGRQFSNSRSEMNVSTLELGDSALYLCASSFPLAGGSGANVLTFGAGSRLTVL.